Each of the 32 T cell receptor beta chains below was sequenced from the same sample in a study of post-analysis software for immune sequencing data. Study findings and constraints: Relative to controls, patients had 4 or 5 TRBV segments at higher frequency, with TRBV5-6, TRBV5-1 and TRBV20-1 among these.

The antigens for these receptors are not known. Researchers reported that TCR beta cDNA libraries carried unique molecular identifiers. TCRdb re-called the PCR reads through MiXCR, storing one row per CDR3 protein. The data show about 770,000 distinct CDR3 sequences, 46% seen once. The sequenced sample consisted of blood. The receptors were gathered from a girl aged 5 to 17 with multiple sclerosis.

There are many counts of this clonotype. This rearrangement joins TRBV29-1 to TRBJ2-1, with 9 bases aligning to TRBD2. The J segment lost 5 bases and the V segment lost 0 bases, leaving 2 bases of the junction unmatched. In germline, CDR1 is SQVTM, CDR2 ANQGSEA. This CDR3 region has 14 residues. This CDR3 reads CSVEETSGNNEQFF. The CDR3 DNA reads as TGCAGCGTTGAAGAGACTAGCGGAAACAATGAGCAGTTCTTC.

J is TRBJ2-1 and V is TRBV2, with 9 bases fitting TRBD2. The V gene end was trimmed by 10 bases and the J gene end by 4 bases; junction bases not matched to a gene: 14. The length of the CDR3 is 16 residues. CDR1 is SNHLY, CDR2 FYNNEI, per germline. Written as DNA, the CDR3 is TGTGCCACCCTGGGACTAGCTGTTTTCGGATACAATGAGCAGTTCTTC. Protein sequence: CATLGLAVFGYNEQFF.

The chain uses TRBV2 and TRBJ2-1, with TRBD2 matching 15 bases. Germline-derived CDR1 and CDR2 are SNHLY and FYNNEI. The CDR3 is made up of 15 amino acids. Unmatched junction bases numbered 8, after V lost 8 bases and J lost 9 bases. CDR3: CASRAGLAGGIEQFF. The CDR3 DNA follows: TGTGCCAGCCGAGCAGGACTAGCGGGAGGGATTGAGCAGTTCTTC.

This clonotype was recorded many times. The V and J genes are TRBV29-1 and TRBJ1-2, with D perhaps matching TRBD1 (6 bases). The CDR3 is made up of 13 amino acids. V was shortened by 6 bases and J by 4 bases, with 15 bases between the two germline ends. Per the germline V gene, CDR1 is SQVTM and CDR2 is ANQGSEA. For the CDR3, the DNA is TGCAGCGTGGGGGCAGGGGCCCTCTATGGCTACACCTTC. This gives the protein CSVGAGALYGYTF.

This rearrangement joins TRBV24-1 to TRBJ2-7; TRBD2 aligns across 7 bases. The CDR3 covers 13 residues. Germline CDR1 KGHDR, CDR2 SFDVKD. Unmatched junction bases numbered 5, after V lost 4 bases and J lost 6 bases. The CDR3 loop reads CATSDRWEGEQYF. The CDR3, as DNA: TGTGCCACCAGTGACCGCTGGGAGGGCGAGCAGTACTTC.

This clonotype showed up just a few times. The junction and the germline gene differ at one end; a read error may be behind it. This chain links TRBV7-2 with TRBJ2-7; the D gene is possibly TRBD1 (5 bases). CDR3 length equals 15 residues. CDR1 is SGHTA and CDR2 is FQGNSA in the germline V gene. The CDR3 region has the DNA TGTGCCAGCAGCCCCAACCCGACAGTTCCAGTCGAGCGGTACTTC. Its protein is CASSPNPTVPVERYF.

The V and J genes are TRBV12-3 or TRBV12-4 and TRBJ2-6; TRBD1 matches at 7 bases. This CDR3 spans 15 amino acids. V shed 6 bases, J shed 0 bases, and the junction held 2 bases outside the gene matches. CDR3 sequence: CASRQGNSGANVLTF. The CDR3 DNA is TGTGCCAGCAGACAGGGGAACTCTGGGGCCAACGTCCTGACTTTC.

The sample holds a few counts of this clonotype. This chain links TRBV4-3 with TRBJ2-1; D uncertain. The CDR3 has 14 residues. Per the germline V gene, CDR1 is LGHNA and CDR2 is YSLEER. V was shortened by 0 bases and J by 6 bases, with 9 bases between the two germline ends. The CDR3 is CASSQEALPNEQFF. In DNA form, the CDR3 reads TGCGCCAGCAGCCAAGAGGCCCTCCCCAATGAGCAGTTCTTC.

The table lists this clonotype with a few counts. The CDR3, as DNA: TGTGCCAGCAGTTTACGACAGGGCTACAATCAGCCCCAGCATTTT. This sequence encodes CASSLRQGYNQPQHF. The chain uses TRBV12-3 or TRBV12-4 and TRBJ1-5; TRBD1 matches at 7 bases. This CDR3 region has 15 residues. Trimming removed 2 bases from V and 3 bases from J; junction bases left unmatched: 4.

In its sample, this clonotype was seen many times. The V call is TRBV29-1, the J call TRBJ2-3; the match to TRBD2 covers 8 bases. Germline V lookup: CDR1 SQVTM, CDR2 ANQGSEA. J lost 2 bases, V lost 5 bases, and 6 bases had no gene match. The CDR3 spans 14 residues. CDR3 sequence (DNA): TGCAGCGTTTCCACTAGCGGTGTCACAGATACGCAGTATTTT. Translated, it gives CSVSTSGVTDTQYF.

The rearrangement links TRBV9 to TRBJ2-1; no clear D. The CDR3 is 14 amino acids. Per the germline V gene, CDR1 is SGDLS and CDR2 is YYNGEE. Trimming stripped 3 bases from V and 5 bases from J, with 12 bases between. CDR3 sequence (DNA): TGTGCCAGCAGCGCCTCGCACCAGGACAATGAGCAGTTCTTC. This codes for CASSASHQDNEQFF.

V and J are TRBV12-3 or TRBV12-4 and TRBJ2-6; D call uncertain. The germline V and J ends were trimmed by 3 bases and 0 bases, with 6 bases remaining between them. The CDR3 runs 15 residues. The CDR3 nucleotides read TGTGCCAGCAGTTTCCCCAGCTCTGGGGCCAACGTCCTGACTTTC. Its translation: CASSFPSSGANVLTF.

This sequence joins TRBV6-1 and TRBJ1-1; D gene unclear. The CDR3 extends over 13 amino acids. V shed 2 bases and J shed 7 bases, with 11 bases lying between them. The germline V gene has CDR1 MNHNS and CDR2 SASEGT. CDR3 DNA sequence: TGTGCCAGCAGTGAAATATCCAGGCTTGAAGCTTTCTTT. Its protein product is CASSEISRLEAFF.

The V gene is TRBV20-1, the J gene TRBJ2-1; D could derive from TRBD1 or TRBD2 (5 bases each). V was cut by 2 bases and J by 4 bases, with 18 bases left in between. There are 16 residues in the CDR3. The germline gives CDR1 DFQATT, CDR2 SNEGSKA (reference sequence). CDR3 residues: CSARPPGPLVYNEQFF. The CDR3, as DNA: TGCAGTGCTAGACCTCCGGGACCCCTCGTTTACAATGAGCAGTTCTTC.

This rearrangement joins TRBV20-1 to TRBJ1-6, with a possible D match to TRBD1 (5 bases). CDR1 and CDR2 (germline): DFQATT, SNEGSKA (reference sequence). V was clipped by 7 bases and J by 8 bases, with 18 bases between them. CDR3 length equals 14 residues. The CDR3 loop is CSVRPGLGYSPLHF. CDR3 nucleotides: TGCAGTGTCCGACCGGGACTGGGATATTCACCCCTCCACTTT.

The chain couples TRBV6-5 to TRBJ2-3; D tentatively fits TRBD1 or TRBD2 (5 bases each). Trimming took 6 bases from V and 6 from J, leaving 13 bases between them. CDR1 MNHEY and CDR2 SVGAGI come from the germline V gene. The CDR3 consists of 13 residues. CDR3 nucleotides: TGTGCCAGCAGCTTGGGGGTAGTGGATACGCAGTATTTT. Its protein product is CASSLGVVDTQYF.

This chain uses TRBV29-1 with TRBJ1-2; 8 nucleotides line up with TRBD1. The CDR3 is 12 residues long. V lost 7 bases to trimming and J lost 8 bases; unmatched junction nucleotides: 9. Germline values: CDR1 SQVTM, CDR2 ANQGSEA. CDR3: CSALGQGAGYTF. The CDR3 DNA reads TGCAGCGCCTTGGGGCAGGGGGCCGGCTACACCTTC.

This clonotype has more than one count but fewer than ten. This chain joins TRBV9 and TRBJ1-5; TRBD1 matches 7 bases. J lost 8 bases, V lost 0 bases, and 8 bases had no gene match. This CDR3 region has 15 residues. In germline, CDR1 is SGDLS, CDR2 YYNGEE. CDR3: CASSVGQGGGEPQHF. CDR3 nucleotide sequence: TGTGCCAGCAGCGTAGGACAGGGAGGCGGGGAGCCCCAGCATTTT. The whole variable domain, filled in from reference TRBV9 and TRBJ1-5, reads DSGVTQTPKHLITATGQRVTLRCSPRSGDLSVYWYQQSLDQGLQFLIQYYNGEERAKGNILERFSAQQFPDLHSELNLSSLELGDSALYFCASSVGQGGGEPQHFGDGTRLSIL.

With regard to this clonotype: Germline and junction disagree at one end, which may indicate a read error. CDR3: CRATGQGNEQFF. The CDR3 region has the DNA TGCAGGGCTACGGGACAGGGGAATGAGCAGTTCTTC. The gene calls are TRBV20-1 and TRBJ2-1; 10 bases agree with TRBD1. This CDR3 region has 12 residues. The V gene's germline CDR1 is DFQATT and CDR2 SNEGSKA (reference sequence).

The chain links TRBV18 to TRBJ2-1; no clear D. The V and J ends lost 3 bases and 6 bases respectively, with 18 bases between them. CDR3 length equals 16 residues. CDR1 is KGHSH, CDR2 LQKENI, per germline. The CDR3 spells CASSPWADPTGNEQFF. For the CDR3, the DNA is TGTGCCAGCTCACCCTGGGCGGACCCCACGGGCAATGAGCAGTTCTTC.

The CDR3 is CSATGPNEKLFF. For the CDR3, the DNA is TGCAGTGCTACTGGCCCGAATGAAAAACTGTTTTTT. The rearrangement uses TRBV20-1 and TRBJ1-4; no clear D. There are 12 residues in the CDR3. Germline V gives CDR1 DFQATT, CDR2 SNEGSKA (reference sequence). Trimming stripped 4 bases from V and 5 bases from J, with 8 bases between.

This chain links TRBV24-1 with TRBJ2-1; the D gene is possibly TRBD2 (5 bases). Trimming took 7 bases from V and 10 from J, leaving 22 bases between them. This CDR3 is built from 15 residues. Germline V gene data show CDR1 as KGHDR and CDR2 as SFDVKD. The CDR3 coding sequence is TGTGCCACCAGCCCCGAGCGGCCGTGGCGAAAGGAGCAGTTCTTC. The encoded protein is CATSPERPWRKEQFF.

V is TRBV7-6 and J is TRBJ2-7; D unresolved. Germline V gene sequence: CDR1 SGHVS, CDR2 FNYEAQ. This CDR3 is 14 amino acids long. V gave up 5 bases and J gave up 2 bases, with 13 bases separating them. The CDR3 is CASSPDGAPYEQYF. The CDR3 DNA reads TGTGCCAGCAGCCCGGACGGAGCCCCCTACGAGCAGTACTTC.

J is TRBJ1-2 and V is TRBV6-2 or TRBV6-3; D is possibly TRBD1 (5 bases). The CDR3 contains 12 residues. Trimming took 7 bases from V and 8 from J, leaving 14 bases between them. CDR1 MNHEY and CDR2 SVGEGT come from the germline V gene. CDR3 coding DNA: TGTGCCAGCAAAAACCGGGGCGTCGGCTACACCTTC. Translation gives CASKNRGVGYTF.

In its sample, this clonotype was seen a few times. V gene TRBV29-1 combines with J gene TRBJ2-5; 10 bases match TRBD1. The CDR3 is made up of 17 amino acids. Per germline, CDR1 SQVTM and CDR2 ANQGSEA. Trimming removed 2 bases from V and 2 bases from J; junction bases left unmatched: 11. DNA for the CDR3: TGCAGCGTTGAACGGGTCCGGGACAGGGGTTATCAAGAGACCCAGTACTTC. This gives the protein CSVERVRDRGYQETQYF.

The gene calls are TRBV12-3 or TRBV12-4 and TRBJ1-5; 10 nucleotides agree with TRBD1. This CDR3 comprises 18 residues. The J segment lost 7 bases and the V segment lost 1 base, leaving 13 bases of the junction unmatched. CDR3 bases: TGTGCCAGCAGTTTAGTGGGGGGGGGACAGGGGAATACCCAGCCCCAGCATTTT. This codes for CASSLVGGGQGNTQPQHF.

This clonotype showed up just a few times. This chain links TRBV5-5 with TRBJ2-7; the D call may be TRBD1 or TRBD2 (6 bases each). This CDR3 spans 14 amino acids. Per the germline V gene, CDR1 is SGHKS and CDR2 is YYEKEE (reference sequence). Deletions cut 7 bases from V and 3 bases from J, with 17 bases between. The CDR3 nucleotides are TGTGCCAGCCTTTGGACAGCGGGTGACTACGAGCAGTACTTC. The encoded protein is CASLWTAGDYEQYF.

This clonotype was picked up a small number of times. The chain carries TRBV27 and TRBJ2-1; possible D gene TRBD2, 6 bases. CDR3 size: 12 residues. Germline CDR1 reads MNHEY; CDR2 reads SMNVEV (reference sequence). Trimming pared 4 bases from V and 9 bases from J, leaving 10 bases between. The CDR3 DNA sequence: TGTGCCAGCAGTTATCCAGCGGGTGAGCAGTTCTTC. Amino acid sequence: CASSYPAGEQFF.

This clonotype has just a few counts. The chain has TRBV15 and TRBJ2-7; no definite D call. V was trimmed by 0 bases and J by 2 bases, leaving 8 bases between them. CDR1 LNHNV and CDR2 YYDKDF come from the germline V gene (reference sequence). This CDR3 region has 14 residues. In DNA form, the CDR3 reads TGTGCCACCAGCAGAGATCGGCTCCCCTACGAGCAGTACTTC. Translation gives CATSRDRLPYEQYF.

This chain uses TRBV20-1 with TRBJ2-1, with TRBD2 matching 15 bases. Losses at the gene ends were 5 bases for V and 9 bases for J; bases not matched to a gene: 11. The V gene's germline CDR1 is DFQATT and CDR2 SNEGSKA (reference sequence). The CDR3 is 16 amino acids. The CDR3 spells CSAARPGLAGGGEQFF. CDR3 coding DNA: TGCAGTGCTGCCCGGCCGGGACTAGCGGGAGGTGGTGAGCAGTTCTTC.

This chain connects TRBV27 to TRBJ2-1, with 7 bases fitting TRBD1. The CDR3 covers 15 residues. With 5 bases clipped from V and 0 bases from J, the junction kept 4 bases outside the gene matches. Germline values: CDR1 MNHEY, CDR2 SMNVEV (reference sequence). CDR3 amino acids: CASSGRDSSYNEQFF. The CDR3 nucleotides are TGTGCCAGCAGTGGCCGGGACAGCTCCTACAATGAGCAGTTCTTC.

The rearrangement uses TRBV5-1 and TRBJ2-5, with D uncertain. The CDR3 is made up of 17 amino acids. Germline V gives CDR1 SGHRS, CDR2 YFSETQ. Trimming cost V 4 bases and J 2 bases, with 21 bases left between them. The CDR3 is CASSPTWFQDLQETQYF. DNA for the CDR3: TGCGCCAGCAGCCCTACTTGGTTCCAGGACCTTCAAGAGACCCAGTACTTC.